The 32 T cell receptor beta chains listed next were all sequenced from one sample in a study of blood T cell repertoires in COVID-19. Only in-frame clones appear in the TCRdb table, and some are missing; sequencing was by immunoSEQ multiplex PCR. Found here are about 380,000 clones, 85% of them singletons; the top ten hold roughly 3.9%. The sequenced sample consisted of peripheral blood. These receptors were obtained from a woman aged 18-30 years with acute or convalescent COVID-19.

In DNA form, the CDR3 reads TGTGCCAGCAGTTACTCGGGACAGGGTGGTGGAGAAAAACTGTTTTTT. Its protein is CASSYSGQGGGEKLFF. V is TRBV6-5 and J is TRBJ1-4; 9 bases are a match to TRBD1. This CDR3 comprises 16 residues. After removal of 0 bases from V and 8 bases from J, the junction contained 7 bases not matched to a gene. The germline V gene has CDR1 MNHEY and CDR2 SVGAGI.

The chain recombines TRBV4-1 with TRBJ2-5; 11 bases match TRBD2. The CDR3 has 14 amino acids. V dropped 3 bases and J dropped 5; count of bases not matched to a gene: 2. CDR1 is MGHRA and CDR2 is YSYEKL in the germline V gene. The CDR3 nucleotides are TGCGCCAGCAGCCAGACTAGCGGGGAGGAGACCCAGTACTTC. Translated, it gives CASSQTSGEETQYF.

This CDR3 reads CASRPGQGDYGYTF. CDR3 coding DNA: TGTGCCAGCAGACCTGGACAGGGAGACTATGGCTACACCTTC. This sequence joins TRBV6-5 and TRBJ1-2; TRBD1 aligns across 8 bases. Germline V lookup: CDR1 MNHEY, CDR2 SVGAGI. The CDR3 is made up of 14 amino acids. Trimming cost V 6 bases and J 3 bases; bases outside gene matches: 6.

V gene TRBV11-3 combines with J gene TRBJ2-3; maybe TRBD2 (6 bases). CDR1 and CDR2 (germline): SGHNT, YENEEA. The V and J ends lost 5 bases and 10 bases respectively, with 13 bases between them. The CDR3 has 12 amino acids. This CDR3 reads CASSGRTGAQYF. CDR3 nucleotides: TGTGCCAGCAGCGGACGAACGGGGGCGCAGTATTTT.

This clone was recorded many times. The chain links TRBV6-6 to TRBJ2-7; 8 bases are a match to TRBD2. After removal of 6 bases from V and 7 bases from J, the junction contained 14 bases not matched to a gene. The CDR3 contains 15 residues. In germline, CDR1 is MNHNY, CDR2 SVGAGI (reference sequence). The chain's CDR3 is CASSKGLAAVREQYF. CDR3 DNA sequence: TGTGCCAGCAGCAAAGGACTAGCTGCCGTTCGGGAGCAGTACTTC.

The chain recombines TRBV2 with TRBJ1-1; D is undetermined. Germline-derived CDR1 and CDR2 are SNHLY and FYNNEI. This CDR3 comprises 13 residues. Trimming took 6 bases from V and 1 from J, leaving 9 bases between them. As DNA, the CDR3 is TGTGCCAGCAGCTATACAGAGAACACTGAAGCTTTCTTT. It translates to CASSYTENTEAFF. The complete variable domain, with remaining parts taken from reference TRBV2 and TRBJ1-1, reads EPEVTQTPSHQVTQMGQEVILRCVPISNHLYFYWYRQILGQKVEFLVSFYNNEISEKSEIFDDQFSVERPDGSNFTLKIRSTKLEDSAMYFCASSYTENTEAFFGQGTRLTVV.

The chain is built from TRBV4-2 and TRBJ2-1; 8 bases line up with TRBD1. The germline CDR1 and CDR2 sequences are LGHNA and YNFKEQ. There are 14 residues in the CDR3. V shed 1 base, J shed 6 bases, and the junction held 2 bases outside the gene matches. CDR3 loop: CASSQGQGSNEQFF. CDR3 bases: TGTGCCAGCAGCCAAGGACAGGGGTCCAATGAGCAGTTCTTC.

This chain joins TRBV6-5 and TRBJ1-6; TRBD1 might be the D (6 bases). The V gene's germline CDR1 is MNHEY and CDR2 SVGAGI. V was clipped by 8 bases and J by 7 bases, with 12 bases between them. The CDR3 runs to 13 residues. The DNA of the CDR3 is TGTGCCAGCCTAGGACAGAGGAATTCACCCCTCCACTTT. Amino acid sequence: CASLGQRNSPLHF.

This chain links TRBV6-4 with TRBJ2-2; 8 nucleotides agree with TRBD1. CDR3 length: 14 residues. Germline CDR1 and CDR2: MRHNA and SNTAGT. V was clipped by 7 bases and J by 6 bases; unmatched bases: 7. CDR3: CASKRQGAAGELFF. DNA of the CDR3: TGTGCCAGCAAACGTCAGGGGGCTGCCGGGGAGCTGTTTTTT.

The rearrangement uses TRBV20-1 and TRBJ2-3; no firm D call. The CDR3 runs to 11 residues. The V gene's germline CDR1 is DFQATT and CDR2 SNEGSKA (reference sequence). The V end lost 5 bases, the J end lost 5 bases, and 8 bases lay between the germline ends. The CDR3 sequence: CSAAPRDTQYF. The CDR3 bases are TGCAGTGCTGCCCCCAGAGATACGCAGTATTTT.

CDR3 coding DNA: TGTGCCAGCAGCCCCGGCACTAGCGGGAGCGGAGCCTACGAGCAGTACTTC. Protein product: CASSPGTSGSGAYEQYF. This rearrangement joins TRBV3-1 (or the pseudogene TRBV3-2) to TRBJ2-7, with 11 bases that match TRBD2. This CDR3 comprises 17 residues. The trim removed 4 bases at V and 2 bases at J, leaving 10 bases unmatched. CDR1 LGHDT and CDR2 YNNKEL come from the germline V gene (reference sequence).

The chain has TRBV7-9 and TRBJ1-4; D gene uncertain. The CDR3 extends over 15 amino acids. With 2 bases removed from V and 1 base from J, the gap between germline ends came to 8 bases. Per germline, CDR1 SEHNR and CDR2 FQNEAQ (reference sequence). The CDR3 DNA sequence: TGTGCCAGCAGCTTACTCACTAGAACTAATGAAAAACTGTTTTTT. Protein product: CASSLLTRTNEKLFF.

V is TRBV7-3 and J is TRBJ2-1; tentatively, D is TRBD2 (5 bases). Trimming took off 4 bases at V and 3 bases at J, with 7 bases between the two ends. This CDR3 has 13 residues. CDR1 is SGHTA, CDR2 FQGTGA, per germline. CDR3: CASSSGNYNEQFF. In DNA form, the CDR3 reads TGTGCCAGCAGCTCCGGGAACTACAATGAGCAGTTCTTC.

The rearrangement uses TRBV5-1 and TRBJ1-2, with 7 bases that match TRBD1. The CDR3 length is 15 residues. Germline assignment: CDR1 SGHRS and CDR2 YFSETQ. V dropped 4 bases and J dropped 4; count of bases not matched to a gene: 10. CDR3 sequence (DNA): TGCGCCAGCAGCACAGAGACAGGGAATAGCTATGGCTACACCTTC. The encoded protein is CASSTETGNSYGYTF.

The chain recombines TRBV6-4 with TRBJ2-3; 10 nucleotides match TRBD1. This CDR3 is 15 amino acids long. J was trimmed by 4 bases and V by 4 bases; bases with no gene match: 5. Germline V gene sequence: CDR1 MRHNA, CDR2 SNTAGT. The CDR3 nucleotides read TGTGCCAGCAGTGCCGCGGGACAGGGGTCAGATACGCAGTATTTT. This encodes CASSAAGQGSDTQYF.

The chain combines TRBV4-2 with TRBJ1-2; D might be TRBD1 (6 bases). Germline CDR1 LGHNA, CDR2 YNFKEQ. V gave up 0 bases and J gave up 4 bases, with 15 bases separating them. The CDR3 totals 16 residues. The CDR3: CASSQEDRPSSYGYTF. CDR3 nucleotide sequence: TGTGCCAGCAGCCAAGAAGACAGGCCTTCCTCCTATGGCTACACCTTC.

This clone was seen a few times. Other DNA sequences in the same sample also yield this CDR3. The chain couples TRBV11-2 to TRBJ2-1; 14 nucleotides line up with TRBD2. The germline V gene has CDR1 SGHAT and CDR2 FQNNGV. The ends lost 3 bases at V and 4 bases at J; junction bases unmatched: 2. The CDR3 runs 16 residues. DNA of the CDR3: TGTGCCAGCAGCTTCGGGACTAGCGGGGGTTACAATGAGCAGTTCTTC. This sequence encodes CASSFGTSGGYNEQFF.

The V and J genes are TRBV9 and TRBJ2-1; D ambiguous. Germline CDR1 is SGDLS and CDR2 is YYNGEE. Trimming took 4 bases from V and 0 from J, leaving 14 bases between them. The CDR3 is made up of 16 amino acids. CDR3 DNA sequence: TGTGCCAGCAGCCTCACCGAGTCACCCTCCTACAATGAGCAGTTCTTC. It codes for CASSLTESPSYNEQFF.

The rearrangement uses TRBV12-5 and TRBJ2-7; D not resolved. This CDR3 contains 13 residues. Per the germline V gene, CDR1 is LGHNT and CDR2 is FRNRAP. The ends were cut back, 1 base at V and 3 bases at J, with 7 bases in the middle. CDR3: CASGLGLVYEQYF. The CDR3 region has the DNA TGTGCTAGTGGTTTGGGGCTAGTCTACGAGCAGTACTTC.

Remarks on this clone: The sample has other DNA sequences that encode this CDR3 too. This chain links TRBV19 with TRBJ1-5, with TRBD1 identical over 7 bases. CDR3 length: 15 amino acids. Germline V gene data show CDR1 as LNHDA and CDR2 as SQIVND (reference sequence). J lost 2 bases, V lost 1 base, and 2 bases had no gene match. The chain's CDR3 is CASSIARGGNQPQHF. CDR3 DNA sequence: TGTGCCAGTAGTATAGCCAGGGGGGGCAATCAGCCCCAGCATTTT.

This chain links TRBV19 with TRBJ1-4, with 8 bases identical to TRBD1. Germline trimming cut 3 bases from V and 0 bases from J; bases unmatched to any gene: 9. Per germline, CDR1 LNHDA and CDR2 SQIVND (reference sequence). The CDR3 extends over 18 amino acids. In DNA, the CDR3 is TGTGCCAGTAGTATGGGGCGGACAGGGAAGGCAACTAATGAAAAACTGTTTTTT. It yields the protein CASSMGRTGKATNEKLFF.

The V and J genes are TRBV5-4 and TRBJ2-5, with 8 bases aligning to TRBD2. Per germline, CDR1 SGHNT and CDR2 YYREEE (reference sequence). The CDR3 loop spans 15 amino acids. V trimming: 5 bases; J trimming: 3 bases; junction bases outside the gene matches: 9. Written as DNA, the CDR3 is TGTGCCAGCAGACGTCTCACTAGCGGCGAAGAGACCCAGTACTTC. It translates to CASRRLTSGEETQYF.

The genes are TRBV23-1 and TRBJ2-5, with D perhaps matching TRBD2 (5 bases). TRBV23-1 is marked as an open reading frame, function uncertain. This CDR3 region has 13 residues. The V and J ends lost 2 bases and 2 bases respectively, with 6 bases between them. As DNA, the CDR3 is TGCGCCAGCAGTCAAAGCGGACAAGAGACCCAGTACTTC. Residues: CASSQSGQETQYF.

V usage is TRBV5-1 and J usage is TRBJ2-2; TRBD1 might be the D (6 bases). V was cut by 0 bases and J by 4 bases, with 7 bases left in between. The length of the CDR3 is 14 residues. The germline CDR1 and CDR2 sequences are SGHRS and YFSETQ. CDR3: CASSLDRATGELFF. The CDR3 bases are TGCGCCAGCAGCTTGGACAGGGCCACCGGGGAGCTGTTTTTT.

The chain recombines TRBV28 with TRBJ2-7; maybe TRBD2 (6 bases). The CDR3 covers 16 residues. Germline-derived CDR1 and CDR2 are MDHEN and SYDVKM. V was cut by 8 bases and J by 2 bases, with 22 bases left in between. CDR3: CASGGGEDFGTYEQYF. The DNA of the CDR3 is TGTGCCAGCGGTGGAGGGGAAGACTTTGGGACCTACGAGCAGTACTTC.

This sequence joins TRBV28 and TRBJ2-1; D not certain. The ends were cut back, 4 bases at V and 9 bases at J, with 7 bases in the middle. The germline gives CDR1 MDHEN, CDR2 SYDVKM. The CDR3 runs to 11 residues. The CDR3 DNA reads as TGTGCCAGCAGTTCCCCCCGTGAGCAGTTCTTC. Translation gives CASSSPREQFF.

V usage is TRBV28 and J usage is TRBJ1-1; D perhaps matches TRBD1 (5 bases). CDR3 length equals 13 residues. Germline assignment: CDR1 MDHEN and CDR2 SYDVKM. Trimming shortened V by 4 bases and J by 6 bases, and 12 bases separated the two germline ends. Here the CDR3 reads CASSWGGTAEAFF. The CDR3 bases are TGTGCCAGCAGTTGGGGGGGTACGGCTGAAGCTTTCTTT.

This clone was counted between two and nine times. J is TRBJ2-7 and V is TRBV7-9; 8 bases map to TRBD2. V was pared by 4 bases and J by 2 bases, with 4 bases of the junction left unmatched. CDR3 size: 14 residues. Germline V gene sequence: CDR1 SEHNR, CDR2 FQNEAQ (reference sequence). The CDR3 DNA sequence: TGTGCCAGCAGCTCCCGCGGGGGGACCTACGAGCAGTACTTC. Amino acid sequence: CASSSRGGTYEQYF.

The chain combines TRBV5-6 with TRBJ2-1; TRBD2 matches 9 bases. This CDR3 spans 16 amino acids. V lost 0 bases and J lost 8; bases outside the gene matches: 9. CDR1 is SGHDT and CDR2 is YYEEEE in the germline V gene. CDR3 residues: CASSLALAGPGDEQFF. Written as DNA, the CDR3 is TGTGCCAGCAGCTTGGCCCTAGCGGGACCCGGCGATGAGCAGTTCTTC.

This sequence joins TRBV5-1 and TRBJ2-2; no reliable D call. The CDR3 has 14 residues. V was trimmed by 3 bases and J by 3 bases, leaving 9 bases between them. CDR1 and CDR2 (germline): SGHRS, YFSETQ. The CDR3 here is CASSSDWDTGELFF. CDR3 nucleotide sequence: TGCGCCAGCAGCTCTGACTGGGACACCGGGGAGCTGTTTTTT. The complete variable domain, with remaining parts taken from reference TRBV5-1 and TRBJ2-2, reads KAGVTQTPRYLIKTRGQQVTLSCSPISGHRSVSWYQQTPGQGLQFLFEYFSETQRNKGNFPGRFSGRQFSNSRSEMNVSTLELGDSALYLCASSSDWDTGELFFGEGSRLTVL.

V gene TRBV7-8 combines with J gene TRBJ2-5, with 11 bases that match TRBD1. This CDR3 is built from 14 residues. The germline V gene encodes CDR1 SGHVS and CDR2 FQNEAQ. The J segment lost 5 bases and the V segment lost 6 bases, leaving 5 bases of the junction unmatched. The CDR3 is CASSGTGGMETQYF. CDR3 coding DNA: TGTGCCAGCAGTGGGACAGGGGGTATGGAGACCCAGTACTTC. Drawing the rest from reference TRBV7-8 and TRBJ2-5, the complete variable domain is GAGVSQSPRYKVAKRGQDVALRCDPISGHVSLFWYQQALGQGPEFLTYFQNEAQLDKSGLPSDRFFAERPEGSVSTLKIQRTQQEDSAVYLCASSGTGGMETQYFGPGTRLLVL.

This clone showed up just once. This chain links TRBV2 with TRBJ2-1, with 10 bases fitting TRBD1. Germline assignment: CDR1 SNHLY and CDR2 FYNNEI. V lost 5 bases to trimming and J lost 1 base; unmatched junction nucleotides: 2. The CDR3 has 15 residues. CDR3 sequence: CASSRTGGSYNEQFF. DNA of the CDR3: TGTGCCAGCAGTCGGACAGGGGGATCCTACAATGAGCAGTTCTTC.